One sample yielded the 12 T cell receptor beta chains listed below, sequenced in a study of radiotherapy plus CTLA-4 blockade in lung cancer. Clones were read by immunoSEQ multiplex PCR, and TCRdb kept only the in-frame ones, dropping some. Of some 92,000 clones in the sample, around 83% were seen once. Specimen: peripheral blood, collected from a patient treated with radiotherapy plus ipilimumab. These receptors all stem from a human donor with non-small cell lung cancer who had a partial response to radiotherapy plus ipilimumab.

V usage is TRBV11-2 and J usage is TRBJ2-7; a possible D gene is TRBD2 (6 bases). From germline, CDR1 is SGHAT and CDR2 FQNNGV. This CDR3 contains 16 residues. Trimming pared 2 bases from V and 6 bases from J, leaving 20 bases between. CDR3 region: CASSLLGGFGGSEQYF. The CDR3 DNA follows: TGTGCCAGCAGCTTATTGGGGGGTTTTGGGGGGAGCGAGCAGTACTTC.

Only one count was recorded for this clone. This chain joins TRBV27 and TRBJ2-7; 10 nucleotides match TRBD1. CDR1 is MNHEY, CDR2 SMNVEV, per germline (reference sequence). This CDR3 is built from 15 residues. V was pared by 4 bases and J by 4 bases, with 7 bases of the junction left unmatched. CDR3 protein: CASSSDGTGEYEQYF. In DNA form, the CDR3 reads TGTGCCAGCAGTTCCGATGGGACAGGGGAATACGAGCAGTACTTC.

The rearrangement uses TRBV27 and TRBJ2-5; D is perhaps TRBD2 (6 bases). CDR1 and CDR2 (germline): MNHEY, SMNVEV (reference sequence). V lost 8 bases and J 1 base, leaving 8 bases between the germline ends. The CDR3 is 12 amino acids. The CDR3 is CASGGFQETQYF. In DNA, the CDR3 is TGTGCCAGCGGGGGGTTCCAAGAGACCCAGTACTTC.

This clone was counted a single time. CDR3 DNA: TGTGCCAGCAGCGCTAGCGGGAGGAACACCGGGGAGCTGTTTTTT. This translates into CASSASGRNTGELFF. The V and J genes are TRBV7-7 and TRBJ2-2; 10 bases match TRBD2. CDR1 and CDR2 from the germline V gene are SSHAT and FNYEAQ (reference sequence). The trim removed 5 bases at V and 1 base at J, leaving 1 base unmatched. The CDR3 spans 15 residues. The whole variable domain, filled in from reference TRBV7-7 and TRBJ2-2, reads GAGVSQSPRYKVTKRGQDVTLRCDPISSHATLYWYQQALGQGPEFLTYFNYEAQPDKSGLPSDRFSAERPEGSISTLTIQRTEQRDSAMYRCASSASGRNTGELFFGEGSRLTVL.

CDR3 amino acids: CASSPETGVGTEAFF. The CDR3 region has the DNA TGCGCCAGCAGCCCGGAGACAGGCGTGGGCACTGAAGCTTTCTTT. The chain combines TRBV5-1 with TRBJ1-1; D is perhaps TRBD1 (6 bases). Trimming removed 4 bases from V and 4 bases from J, with 17 bases in between. CDR1 is SGHRS and CDR2 is YFSETQ in the germline V gene. The CDR3 has 15 residues.

The J gene is TRBJ2-7, the V gene TRBV7-8; 10 nucleotides agree with TRBD1. The V and J ends lost 9 bases and 3 bases, in that order; junction bases with no gene match: 11. Per germline, CDR1 SGHVS and CDR2 FQNEAQ. CDR3 length: 15 residues. DNA for the CDR3: TGTGCCAGTTTACGCTCGGACAGGGGGGTCTACGAGCAGTACTTC. This codes for CASLRSDRGVYEQYF.

The J gene is TRBJ2-1, the V gene TRBV5-1; D is perhaps TRBD2 (6 bases). Trimming removed 4 bases from V and 1 base from J, with 15 bases in between. In germline, CDR1 is SGHRS, CDR2 YFSETQ. The CDR3 has 16 amino acids. The CDR3 loop reads CASSLPNSGSYNEQFF. CDR3 coding DNA: TGCGCCAGCAGCCTTCCAAATAGCGGATCCTACAATGAGCAGTTCTTC.

The V and J genes are TRBV10-3 and TRBJ1-2; D unresolved. CDR3 length: 12 residues. The germline V gene encodes CDR1 ENHRY and CDR2 SYGVKD. Deletions cut 0 bases from V and 8 bases from J, with 7 bases between. In nucleotides, the CDR3 is TGTGCCATCAGTGAGTCGAAACGGGGCTACACCTTC. Amino acids: CAISESKRGYTF.

The chain joins TRBV5-1 to TRBJ1-4; 8 nucleotides align to TRBD1. Per the germline V gene, CDR1 is SGHRS and CDR2 is YFSETQ. The CDR3 is 15 residues long. Germline trimming cut 4 bases from V and 4 bases from J; bases unmatched to any gene: 6. DNA for the CDR3: TGCGCCAGCAGCGGGGGGACAGGCGGTAATGAAAAACTGTTTTTT. It codes for CASSGGTGGNEKLFF.

This chain links TRBV5-6 with TRBJ2-1; tentatively, D is TRBD2 (6 bases). The CDR3 totals 15 residues. Between the trimmed V and J ends, which lost 0 bases and 4 bases, there was a span of 11 bases. CDR1 and CDR2 from the germline V gene are SGHDT and YYEEEE. This chain's CDR3 is CASSLAIAEYNEQFF. DNA for the CDR3: TGTGCCAGCAGCTTGGCAATAGCGGAGTACAATGAGCAGTTCTTC.

This clone showed up just once. V and J are TRBV5-1 and TRBJ2-2; 7 nucleotides align to TRBD2. The CDR3 is 14 amino acids. CDR1 and CDR2 from the germline V gene are SGHRS and YFSETQ. The trim removed 4 bases at V and 6 bases at J, leaving 6 bases unmatched. CDR3 bases: TGCGCCAGCAGCGCCGCTGGGGGGGCCGGGGAGCTGTTTTTT. Protein product: CASSAAGGAGELFF.

The J gene is TRBJ2-7, the V gene TRBV21-1; TRBD2, the table's D call, was not compared with the DNA. TRBV21-1 is listed as a pseudogene. The CDR3 covers 16 residues. CDR3 bases: TGTGCCACCCCTCAAAACATACTAGCGGAGTACTACGAGCAGTACTTC. Protein: CATPQNILAEYYEQYF.